This T cell receptor (beta chain) was found in a study of cytomegalovirus exposure and HLA in healthy donors. Study-wide results and limits: Later analysis identified a missense DCLRE1C variant that was linked to TCR beta V- and J-gene trimming. Presence/absence comparisons presumed near-even sequencing depth among donors.

The CDR3 contains 14 residues. CDR1 and CDR2 (germline): KGHSY, FQNENV. Trimming pared 0 bases from V and 6 bases from J, leaving 9 bases between. In regard to this clone: Its specificity is unknown.

PCR used 60 Vbeta primers and 13 Jbeta primers. The protocol was immunoSEQ multiplex PCR, while the TCRdb copy is restricted to in-frame clones and leaves out a portion. The record lists around 100,000 clones, of which the ten most abundant hold around 0.6%. The sample was PBMCs. The clonotype was recovered from a man aged 50 to 60 in good health and CMV-seronegative. The V call is TRBV16, the J call TRBJ1-5; D perhaps matches TRBD1 (5 bases). CDR3 DNA sequence: TGTGCCAGCAGCCAATCGGGCGGGGGTCAGCCCCAGCATTTT. It specifies CASSQSGGGQPQHF.